This TCR beta chain emerged from a study of regulatory T cells in long-lasting Graves disease. As regards this clonotype: What it binds is not known.

With V trimmed by 0 bases and J by 4 bases, 5 bases remained unmatched. The length of the CDR3 is 16 residues. Germline-derived CDR1 and CDR2 are SGHRS and YFSETQ. The time point was: newly diagnosed GD, antithyroid drugs for less than 3 months. PBMC RNA was the source of the TCR library. Researchers made TCR beta libraries by using iRepertoire HTBI primers and running Arm-PCR on CDR3 regions. Using its own MiXCR run on the multiplex PCR reads, TCRdb lists one record per CDR3 protein. The table records over 400,000 distinct CDR3 sequences, approximately 14% of them present only once. Regarding the study as a whole: New patients shared about 910 public clonotypes, and persistent patients shared more, with 2,500 to 3,000. Favored gene segments in persistent disease were TRBV28, TRBJ1-2 and TRBJ2-5.

In addition, the sample was reused for a study of T cells in Graves' hyperthyroidism and ophthalmopathy. From that paper: In the blood, most expanded thyroid clonotypes above 0.001 appeared as well.

The chain combines TRBV5-1 with TRBJ2-5, with 11 bases identical to TRBD1. The sequence was obtained from a woman between 45 and 65 years old with Graves disease. Sequenced material: peripheral blood mononuclear cells (PBMCs), taken at new diagnosis, from a patient treated with antithyroid drugs. The CDR3 DNA reads TGCGCCAGCAGCTTGGACGGACAGGGGGCCCTAGAGACCCAGTACTTC. Amino acids: CASSLDGQGALETQYF.